This T cell receptor (beta chain) came from a study of regulatory T cells in long-lasting Graves disease. Noted time point: newly diagnosed GD, antithyroid drugs for less than 3 months. The TCR library used RNA extracted from PBMCs. Trimming removed 8 bases from V and 4 bases from J; junction bases left unmatched: 20. Germline lookup yields CDR1 DFQATT and CDR2 SNEGSKA (reference sequence). This CDR3 spans 16 amino acids. The authors built TCR beta libraries using iRepertoire HTBI primers and Arm-PCR of CDR3 regions. Via MiXCR, TCRdb re-called the multiplex PCR reads, giving one row per CDR3 protein. The sample has hundreds of thousands of distinct CDR3 sequences, roughly 15% seen once. This same sample was also taken into another study, of T cells in Graves' hyperthyroidism and ophthalmopathy.

V gene TRBV20-1 combines with J gene TRBJ2-7, with 7 bases that match TRBD1. The receptor was derived from a woman aged 25 to 45 with Graves disease. Here the sequenced sample was peripheral blood mononuclear cells (PBMCs), taken at new diagnosis, from a patient treated with antithyroid drugs. CDR3: CSLRVGFEGAGYEQYF. The DNA for the CDR3 is TGCAGTCTAAGAGTGGGGTTTGAGGGGGCGGGTTACGAGCAGTACTTC.